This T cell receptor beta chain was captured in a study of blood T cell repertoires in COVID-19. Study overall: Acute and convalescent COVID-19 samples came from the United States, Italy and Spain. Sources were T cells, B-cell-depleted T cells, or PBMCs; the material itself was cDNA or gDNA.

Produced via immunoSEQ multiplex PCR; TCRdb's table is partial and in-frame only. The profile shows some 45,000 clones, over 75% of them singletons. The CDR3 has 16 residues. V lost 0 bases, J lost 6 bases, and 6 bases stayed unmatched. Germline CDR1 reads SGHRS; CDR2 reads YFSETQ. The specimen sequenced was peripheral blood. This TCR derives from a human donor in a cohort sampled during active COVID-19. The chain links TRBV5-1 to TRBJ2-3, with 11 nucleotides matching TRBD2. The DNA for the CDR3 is TGCGCCAGCAGCTTGGAGGGACTAGCGGATAAGGATACGCAGTATTTT. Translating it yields CASSLEGLADKDTQYF.